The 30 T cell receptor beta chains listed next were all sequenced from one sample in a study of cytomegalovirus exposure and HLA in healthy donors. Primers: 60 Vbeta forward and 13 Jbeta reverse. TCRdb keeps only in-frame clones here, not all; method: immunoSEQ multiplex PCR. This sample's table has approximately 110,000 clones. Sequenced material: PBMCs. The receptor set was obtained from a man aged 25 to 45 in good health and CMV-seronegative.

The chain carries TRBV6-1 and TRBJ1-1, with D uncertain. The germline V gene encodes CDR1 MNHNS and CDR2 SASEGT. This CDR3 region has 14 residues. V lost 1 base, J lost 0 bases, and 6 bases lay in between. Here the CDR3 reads CASSEGAMNTEAFF. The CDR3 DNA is TGTGCCAGCAGTGAAGGGGCAATGAACACTGAAGCTTTCTTT.

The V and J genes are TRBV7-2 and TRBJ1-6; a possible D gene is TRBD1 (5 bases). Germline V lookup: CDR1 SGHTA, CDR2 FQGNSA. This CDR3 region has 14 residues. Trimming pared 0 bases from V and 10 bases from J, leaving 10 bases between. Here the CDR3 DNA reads TGTGCCAGCAGCTTAGCCAGGGATGGGTCACCCCTCCACTTT. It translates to CASSLARDGSPLHF.

The chain's CDR3 is CASSSPGEAVTQYF. CDR3 coding DNA: TGTGCCAGCAGCTCCCCGGGGGAAGCAGTTACGCAGTATTTT. The chain employs TRBV7-9 and TRBJ2-3; TRBD2 is a possible D gene (6 bases). V was cut by 4 bases and J by 8 bases, with 16 bases left in between. The CDR3 contains 14 residues. Germline V lookup: CDR1 SEHNR, CDR2 FQNEAQ (reference sequence).

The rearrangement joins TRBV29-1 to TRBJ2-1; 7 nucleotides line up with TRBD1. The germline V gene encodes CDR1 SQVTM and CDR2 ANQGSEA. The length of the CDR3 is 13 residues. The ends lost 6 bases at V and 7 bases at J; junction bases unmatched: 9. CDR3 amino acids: CSVSLQGRNEQFF. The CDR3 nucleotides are TGCAGCGTCAGCTTACAGGGGAGAAATGAGCAGTTCTTC.

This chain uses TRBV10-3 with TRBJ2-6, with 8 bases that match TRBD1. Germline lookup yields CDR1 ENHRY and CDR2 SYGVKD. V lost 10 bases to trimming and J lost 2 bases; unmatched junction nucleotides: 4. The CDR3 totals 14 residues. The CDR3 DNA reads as TGTGCCAGCAAACAGGGGGCTGGGGCCAACGTCCTGACTTTC. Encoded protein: CASKQGAGANVLTF.

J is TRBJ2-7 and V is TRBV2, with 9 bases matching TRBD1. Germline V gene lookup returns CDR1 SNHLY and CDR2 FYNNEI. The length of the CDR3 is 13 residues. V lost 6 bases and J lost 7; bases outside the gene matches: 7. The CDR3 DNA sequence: TGTGCCAGCAGACCCGGGACAGGGTGGGAGCAGTACTTC. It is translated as CASRPGTGWEQYF.

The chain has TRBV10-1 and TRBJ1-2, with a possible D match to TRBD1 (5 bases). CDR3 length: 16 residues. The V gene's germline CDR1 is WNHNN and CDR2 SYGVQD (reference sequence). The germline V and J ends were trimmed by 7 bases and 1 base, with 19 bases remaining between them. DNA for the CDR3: TGCGCCAGCATCTTGAGGGAGGGGAACCGTAACTATGGCTACACCTTC. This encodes CASILREGNRNYGYTF.

In DNA form, the CDR3 reads TGTGCCAGCAGCTTACTATCGGGGAACACTGAAGCTTTCTTT. Protein product: CASSLLSGNTEAFF. The V call is TRBV7-6, the J call TRBJ1-1; D uncertain. There are 14 residues in the CDR3. Germline V CDR1 and CDR2: SGHVS, FNYEAQ. Trimming stripped 2 bases from V and 1 base from J, with 8 bases between.

The CDR3 nucleotides read TGCGCCAGCAGCCTTGGGACAGGGCGGTACGAGCAGTACTTC. It is translated as CASSLGTGRYEQYF. V is TRBV4-1 and J is TRBJ2-7; 9 positions agree with TRBD1. The germline CDR1 and CDR2 sequences are MGHRA and YSYEKL. This CDR3 is built from 14 residues. The trim removed 4 bases at V and 4 bases at J, leaving 5 bases unmatched.

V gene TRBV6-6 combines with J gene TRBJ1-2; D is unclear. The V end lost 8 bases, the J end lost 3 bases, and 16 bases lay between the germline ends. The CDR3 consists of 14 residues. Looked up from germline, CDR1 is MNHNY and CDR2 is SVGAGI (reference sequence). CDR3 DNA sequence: TGTGCCAGCCCCGGTTTCGAAACCCACTATGGCTACACCTTC. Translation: CASPGFETHYGYTF.

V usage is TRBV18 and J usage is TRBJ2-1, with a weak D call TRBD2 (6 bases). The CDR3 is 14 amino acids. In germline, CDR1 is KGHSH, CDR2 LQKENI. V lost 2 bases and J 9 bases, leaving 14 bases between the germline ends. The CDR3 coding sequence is TGTGCCAGCTCACCAGCCGGGAGAGGTGGTGAGCAGTTCTTC. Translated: CASSPAGRGGEQFF.

The CDR3 sequence: CAISDPGIADTQYF. The CDR3 DNA follows: TGTGCCATCAGTGACCCAGGGATTGCAGATACGCAGTATTTT. The genes are TRBV10-3 and TRBJ2-3, with a possible D match to TRBD1 (5 bases). The CDR3 covers 14 residues. The germline gives CDR1 ENHRY, CDR2 SYGVKD. V lost 3 bases, J lost 4 bases, and 11 bases lay in between.

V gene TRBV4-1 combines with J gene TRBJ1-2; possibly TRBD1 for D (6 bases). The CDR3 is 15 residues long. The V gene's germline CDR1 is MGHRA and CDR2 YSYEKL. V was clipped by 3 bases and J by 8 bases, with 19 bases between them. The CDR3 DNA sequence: TGCGCCAGCAGCCACGGGGACACGGGGTTTGACGGCTACACCTTC. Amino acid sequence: CASSHGDTGFDGYTF.

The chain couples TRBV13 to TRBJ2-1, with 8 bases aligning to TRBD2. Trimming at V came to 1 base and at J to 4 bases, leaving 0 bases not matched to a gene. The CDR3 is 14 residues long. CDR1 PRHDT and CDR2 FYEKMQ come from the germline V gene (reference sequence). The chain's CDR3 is CASSLAGGYNEQFF. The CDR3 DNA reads TGTGCCAGCAGCTTAGCGGGAGGGTACAATGAGCAGTTCTTC. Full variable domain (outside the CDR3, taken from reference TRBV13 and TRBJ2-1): AAGVIQSPRHLIKEKRETATLKCYPIPRHDTVYWYQQGPGQDPQFLISFYEKMQSDKGSIPDRFSAQQFSDYHSELNMSSLELGDSALYFCASSLAGGYNEQFFGPGTRLTVL.

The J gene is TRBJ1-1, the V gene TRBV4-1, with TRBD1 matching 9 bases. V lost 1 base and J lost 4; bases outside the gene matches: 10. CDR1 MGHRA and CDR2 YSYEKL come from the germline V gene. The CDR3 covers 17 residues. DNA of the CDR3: TGCGCCAGCAGCCAAGTCCCGGGACAGGGTAGGAGCACTGAAGCTTTCTTT. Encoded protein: CASSQVPGQGRSTEAFF.

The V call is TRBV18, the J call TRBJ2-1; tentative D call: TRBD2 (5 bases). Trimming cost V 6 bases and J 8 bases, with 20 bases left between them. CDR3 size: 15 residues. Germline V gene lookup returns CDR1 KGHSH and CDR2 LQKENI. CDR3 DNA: TGTGCCAGCTCCCCCGGGAATTACAATAGAGATGAGCAGTTCTTC. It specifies CASSPGNYNRDEQFF.

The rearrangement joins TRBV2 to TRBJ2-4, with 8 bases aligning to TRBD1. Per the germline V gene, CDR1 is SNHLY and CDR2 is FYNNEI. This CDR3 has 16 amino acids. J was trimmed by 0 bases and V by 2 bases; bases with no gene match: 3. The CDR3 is CASSESRGRAKNIQYF. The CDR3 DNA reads TGTGCCAGCAGTGAAAGCAGGGGGCGAGCCAAAAACATTCAGTACTTC. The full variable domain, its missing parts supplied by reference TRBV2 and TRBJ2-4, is EPEVTQTPSHQVTQMGQEVILRCVPISNHLYFYWYRQILGQKVEFLVSFYNNEISEKSEIFDDQFSVERPDGSNFTLKIRSTKLEDSAMYFCASSESRGRAKNIQYFGAGTRLSVL.

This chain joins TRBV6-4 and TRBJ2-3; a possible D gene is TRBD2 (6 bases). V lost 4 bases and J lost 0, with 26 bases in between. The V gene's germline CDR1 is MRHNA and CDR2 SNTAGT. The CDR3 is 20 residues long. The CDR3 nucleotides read TGTGCCAGCAGTGTGGGAGGTTTCGGGTGGGGAACGAAGAGCACAGATACGCAGTATTTT. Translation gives CASSVGGFGWGTKSTDTQYF.

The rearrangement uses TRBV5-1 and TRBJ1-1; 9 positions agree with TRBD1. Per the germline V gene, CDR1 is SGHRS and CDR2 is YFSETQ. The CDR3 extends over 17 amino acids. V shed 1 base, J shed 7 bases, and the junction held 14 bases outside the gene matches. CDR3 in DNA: TGCGCCAGCAGCTTGCGTTGGACAGGGGCCTTGGAGAGTGAAGCTTTCTTT. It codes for CASSLRWTGALESEAFF.

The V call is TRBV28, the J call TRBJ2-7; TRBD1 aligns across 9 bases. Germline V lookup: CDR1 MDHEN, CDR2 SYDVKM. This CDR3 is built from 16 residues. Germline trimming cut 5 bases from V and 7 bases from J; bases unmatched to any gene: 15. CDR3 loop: CASSDGPGQGFKEQYF. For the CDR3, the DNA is TGTGCCAGCAGTGATGGACCGGGACAGGGATTCAAAGAGCAGTACTTC.

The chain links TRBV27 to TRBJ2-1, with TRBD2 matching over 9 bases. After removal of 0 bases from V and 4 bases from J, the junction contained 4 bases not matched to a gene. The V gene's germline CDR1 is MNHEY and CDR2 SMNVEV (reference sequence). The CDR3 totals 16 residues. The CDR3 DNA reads TGTGCCAGCAGTTTATCTCCCGCGGGAGGGTACAATGAGCAGTTCTTC. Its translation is CASSLSPAGGYNEQFF.

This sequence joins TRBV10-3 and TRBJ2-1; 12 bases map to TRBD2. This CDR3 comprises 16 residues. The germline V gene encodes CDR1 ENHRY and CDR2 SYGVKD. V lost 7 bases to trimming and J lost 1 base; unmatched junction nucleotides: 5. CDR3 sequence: CAITRTSGISYNEQFF. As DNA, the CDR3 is TGTGCCATCACTCGGACTAGCGGGATATCCTACAATGAGCAGTTCTTC.

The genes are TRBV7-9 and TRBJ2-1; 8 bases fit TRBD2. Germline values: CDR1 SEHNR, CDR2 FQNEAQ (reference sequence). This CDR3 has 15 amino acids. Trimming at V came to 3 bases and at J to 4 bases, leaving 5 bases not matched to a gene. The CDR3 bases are TGTGCCAGCAGCTTGGCCCGGGGGGGATACAATGAGCAGTTCTTC. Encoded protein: CASSLARGGYNEQFF. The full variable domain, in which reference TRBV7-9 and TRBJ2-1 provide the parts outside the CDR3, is DTGVSQNPRHKITKRGQNVTFRCDPISEHNRLYWYRQTLGQGPEFLTYFQNEAQLEKSRLLSDRFSAERPKGSFSTLEIQRTEQGDSAMYLCASSLARGGYNEQFFGPGTRLTVL.

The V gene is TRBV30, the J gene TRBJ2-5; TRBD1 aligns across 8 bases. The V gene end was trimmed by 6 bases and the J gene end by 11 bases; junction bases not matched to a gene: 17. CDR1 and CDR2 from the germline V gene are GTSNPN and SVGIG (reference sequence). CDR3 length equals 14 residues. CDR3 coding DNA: TGTGCCTGTAATCACCAGGGGGCATTGAGGGAGCAGTACTTC. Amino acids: CACNHQGALREQYF.

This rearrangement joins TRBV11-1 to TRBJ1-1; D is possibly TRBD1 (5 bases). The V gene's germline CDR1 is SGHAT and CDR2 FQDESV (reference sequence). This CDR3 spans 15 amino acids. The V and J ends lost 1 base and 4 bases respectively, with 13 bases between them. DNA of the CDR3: TGTGCCAGCAGCTTAGTCCCGGGAGGGGTCACTGAAGCTTTCTTT. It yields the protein CASSLVPGGVTEAFF.

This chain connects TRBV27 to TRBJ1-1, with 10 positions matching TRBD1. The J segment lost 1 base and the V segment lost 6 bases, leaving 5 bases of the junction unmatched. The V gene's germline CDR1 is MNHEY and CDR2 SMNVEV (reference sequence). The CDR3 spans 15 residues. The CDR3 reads CASSDRGQANTEAFF. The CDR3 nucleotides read TGTGCCAGCAGCGACAGGGGGCAGGCGAACACTGAAGCTTTCTTT.

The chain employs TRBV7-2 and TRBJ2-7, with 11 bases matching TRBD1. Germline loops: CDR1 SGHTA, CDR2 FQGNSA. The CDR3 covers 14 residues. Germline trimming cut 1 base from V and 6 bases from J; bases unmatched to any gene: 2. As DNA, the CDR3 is TGTGCCAGCAGCTTAGTTGGGACAGGGGGCGAGCAGTACTTC. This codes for CASSLVGTGGEQYF.

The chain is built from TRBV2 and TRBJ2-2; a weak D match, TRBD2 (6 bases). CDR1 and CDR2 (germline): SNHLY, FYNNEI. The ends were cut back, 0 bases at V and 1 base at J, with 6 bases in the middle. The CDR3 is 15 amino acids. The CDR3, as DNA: TGTGCCAGCAGTGAAGCGCGGGGGAACACCGGGGAGCTGTTTTTT. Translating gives CASSEARGNTGELFF.

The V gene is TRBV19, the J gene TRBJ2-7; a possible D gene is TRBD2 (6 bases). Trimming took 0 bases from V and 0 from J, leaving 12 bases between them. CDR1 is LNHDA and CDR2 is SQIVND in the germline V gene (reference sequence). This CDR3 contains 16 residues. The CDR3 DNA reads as TGTGCCAGTAGTATAGATGCGGGCGGGATCTCCTACGAGCAGTACTTC. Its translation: CASSIDAGGISYEQYF.

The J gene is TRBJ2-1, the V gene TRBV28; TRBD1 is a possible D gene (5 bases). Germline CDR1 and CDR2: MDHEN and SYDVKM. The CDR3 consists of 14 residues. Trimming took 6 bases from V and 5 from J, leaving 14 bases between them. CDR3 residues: CASRKLTGNNEQFF. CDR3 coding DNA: TGTGCCAGCAGAAAATTAACAGGTAACAATGAGCAGTTCTTC.